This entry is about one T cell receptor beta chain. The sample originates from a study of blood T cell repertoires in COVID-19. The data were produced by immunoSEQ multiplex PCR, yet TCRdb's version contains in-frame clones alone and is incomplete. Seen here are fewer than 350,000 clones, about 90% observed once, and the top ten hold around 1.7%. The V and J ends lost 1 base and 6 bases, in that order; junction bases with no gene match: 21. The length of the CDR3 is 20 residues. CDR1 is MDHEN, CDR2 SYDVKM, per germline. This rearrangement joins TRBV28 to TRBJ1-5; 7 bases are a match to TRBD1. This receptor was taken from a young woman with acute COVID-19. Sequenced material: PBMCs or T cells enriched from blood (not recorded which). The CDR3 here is CASSLYSNSRQGMVIQPQHF. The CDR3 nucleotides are TGTGCCAGCAGTTTATATTCGAATTCGAGACAGGGTATGGTCATTCAGCCCCAGCATTTT.